The sequence of this T cell receptor (beta chain) was determined in a study of T-cell memory formation after mild COVID-19. On the study more broadly: TCR clusters were mostly donor specific. Study-wide points: Prior to infection, memory already included some responding clones, suggesting cross-reactive memory joined. Clones contracting across day 15 to 85 had a balanced CD4/CD8 profile; later expanding clones leaned CD4+.

TCRdb itself ran the 5' RACE reads through MiXCR, one entry per CDR3 protein. The table has 500,000 to 650,000 distinct CDR3 sequences, roughly 22% seen once. Comments on this clonotype: Its target is not known.

Sequencing used PBMCs or a T cell subset sorted from them (not recorded which). The sequence derives from an adult woman who had mild COVID-19 (a few samples of this study predate the infection). Cell type and time point are not known.

The CDR3, as DNA: TGCGCCAGCAGCTTAGCAGACAGGACTGGGCACGAGCAGTACTTC. Its protein product is CASSLADRTGHEQYF. This chain joins TRBV5-1 and TRBJ2-7; D possibly corresponds to TRBD1 (6 bases). The CDR3 is made up of 15 amino acids. The V gene's germline CDR1 is SGHRS and CDR2 YFSETQ. Trimming shortened V by 2 bases and J by 5 bases, and 17 bases separated the two germline ends.